One and the same sample provided the 14 T cell receptor beta chains below, sequenced in a study of T cell repertoires in cytomegalovirus infection. One entry per CDR3 protein results from TCRdb running MiXCR on the reads. The data show tens of thousands of distinct CDR3 sequences, about 3.8% seen once. Input material: PBMCs. Source of these receptors: a human donor in good health (CMV status not recorded). Some clones in this sample may be carry-over from other donors' samples.

This clonotype was seen many times. This chain joins TRBV7-6 and TRBJ1-4; 8 bases map to TRBD1. The V and J ends lost 4 bases and 2 bases, in that order; junction bases with no gene match: 6. This CDR3 has 16 amino acids. Germline V CDR1 and CDR2: SGHVS, FNYEAQ. CDR3 sequence: CASSSRYRGTNEKLFF. CDR3 bases: TGTGCCAGCAGCTCCAGATACAGGGGGACTAATGAAAAACTGTTTTTT.

This clonotype was observed at least ten times. The rearrangement joins TRBV7-8 to TRBJ1-6, with a tentative D call TRBD1 (6 bases). CDR1 SGHVS and CDR2 FQNEAQ come from the germline V gene. The CDR3 totals 18 residues. Trimming stripped 5 bases from V and 0 bases from J, with 17 bases between. In DNA form, the CDR3 reads TGTGCCAGCAGCCCCTACAGGGCCCCGAGCTCCTATAATTCACCCCTCCACTTT. As protein: CASSPYRAPSSYNSPLHF.

This clonotype was seen repeatedly, ten times or more. J is TRBJ2-3 and V is TRBV7-2; 7 nucleotides line up with TRBD2. CDR3 size: 16 residues. J was trimmed by 1 base and V by 5 bases; bases with no gene match: 9. The germline V gene has CDR1 SGHTA and CDR2 FQGNSA. In DNA, the CDR3 is TGTGCCAGCAGCCCCCAAGTGGGGGGGGGCACAGATACGCAGTATTTT. It encodes CASSPQVGGGTDTQYF.

This clonotype was recorded many times. V usage is TRBV2 and J usage is TRBJ1-2; weak D call: TRBD1 (6 bases). Trimming removed 5 bases at V and 5 bases at J, with 12 bases between. Germline CDR1 is SNHLY and CDR2 is FYNNEI. The CDR3 spans 13 residues. The CDR3, as DNA: TGTGCCAGCAGTTTCGGACAGTTGTATGGCTACACCTTC. Protein sequence: CASSFGQLYGYTF.

This clonotype has at least ten counts. The rearrangement uses TRBV29-1 and TRBJ2-3; 12 bases are a match to TRBD2. The CDR3 contains 16 residues. Germline CDR1 and CDR2: SQVTM and ANQGSEA. Trimming at V came to 6 bases and at J to 3 bases, leaving 10 bases not matched to a gene. The CDR3 spells CSVEILLAGGTDTQYF. CDR3 sequence (DNA): TGCAGCGTCGAGATCCTACTAGCGGGGGGTACAGATACGCAGTATTTT.

The sample holds many counts of this clonotype. The chain combines TRBV7-8 with TRBJ1-3; tentatively, D is TRBD1 (5 bases). In germline, CDR1 is SGHVS, CDR2 FQNEAQ. The CDR3 is 19 amino acids. With 4 bases removed from V and 4 bases from J, the gap between germline ends came to 26 bases. The CDR3 DNA sequence: TGTGCCAGCAGCTACCTAAGAACGACCAGGGAATCATTCGGAAACACCATATATTTT. This translates into CASSYLRTTRESFGNTIYF. The full variable domain, rest sourced from reference TRBV7-8 and TRBJ1-3, is GAGVSQSPRYKVAKRGQDVALRCDPISGHVSLFWYQQALGQGPEFLTYFQNEAQLDKSGLPSDRFFAERPEGSVSTLKIQRTQQEDSAVYLCASSYLRTTRESFGNTIYFGEGSWLTVV.

This clonotype has a count of ten or more. This chain links TRBV7-6 with TRBJ2-3; TRBD1 matches 9 bases. The CDR3 extends over 16 amino acids. V was pared by 4 bases and J by 2 bases, with 7 bases of the junction left unmatched. Germline V CDR1 and CDR2: SGHVS, FNYEAQ. The CDR3 loop reads CASSSGQGRSTDTQYF. The CDR3 region has the DNA TGTGCCAGCAGCTCTGGACAGGGGCGCTCCACAGATACGCAGTATTTT. Supplemented by reference TRBV7-6 and TRBJ2-3, the full variable domain reads GAGVSQSPRYKVTKRGQDVALRCDPISGHVSLYWYRQALGQGPEFLTYFNYEAQQDKSGLPNDRFSAERPEGSISTLTIQRTEQRDSAMYRCASSSGQGRSTDTQYFGPGTRLTVL.

This clonotype was recorded many times. The chain uses TRBV7-6 and TRBJ1-6, with D possibly being TRBD1 (5 bases). Germline lookup yields CDR1 SGHVS and CDR2 FNYEAQ. This CDR3 comprises 18 residues. V lost 5 bases, J lost 0 bases, and 17 bases lay in between. CDR3 residues: CASSPLWGVPSYNSPLHF. In DNA, the CDR3 is TGTGCCAGCAGCCCACTGTGGGGGGTGCCCTCCTATAATTCACCCCTCCACTTT. Full variable domain (remainder filled in from reference TRBV7-6 and TRBJ1-6): GAGVSQSPRYKVTKRGQDVALRCDPISGHVSLYWYRQALGQGPEFLTYFNYEAQQDKSGLPNDRFSAERPEGSISTLTIQRTEQRDSAMYRCASSPLWGVPSYNSPLHFGNGTRLTVT.

At least ten counts were recorded for this clonotype. The chain carries TRBV11-2 and TRBJ1-2, with no clear D. The V gene lost 1 base and the J gene lost 7 bases, with 16 bases spanning the gap. CDR3 length equals 15 residues. The germline CDR1 and CDR2 sequences are SGHAT and FQNNGV. The CDR3 bases are TGTGCCAGCAGCTTAGGGACGGTCCCGAAGGGTGGCTACACCTTC. This translates into CASSLGTVPKGGYTF. Complete variable domain (other parts from reference TRBV11-2 and TRBJ1-2): EAGVAQSPRYKIIEKRQSVAFWCNPISGHATLYWYQQILGQGPKLLIQFQNNGVVDDSQLPKDRFSAERLKGVDSTLKIQPAKLEDSAVYLCASSLGTVPKGGYTFGSGTRLTVV.

This clonotype was recorded at least ten times. V and J are TRBV6-2 or TRBV6-3 and TRBJ2-6; 7 bases align to TRBD1. CDR1 is MNHEY and CDR2 is SVGEGT in the germline V gene. Germline trimming cut 6 bases from V and 2 bases from J; bases unmatched to any gene: 4. The CDR3 runs to 15 residues. The CDR3 sequence: CASRRQGAGANVLTF. The CDR3 nucleotides read TGTGCCAGCAGACGGCAGGGGGCTGGGGCCAACGTCCTGACTTTC.

This clonotype was recorded many times. The rearrangement links TRBV6-6 to TRBJ1-2, with D uncertain. V was shortened by 6 bases and J by 3 bases, with 14 bases between the two germline ends. There are 14 residues in the CDR3. CDR1 and CDR2 from the germline V gene are MNHNY and SVGAGI (reference sequence). The CDR3 sequence is CASSPSGGYYGYTF. The DNA for the CDR3 is TGTGCCAGCAGCCCAAGTGGCGGGTACTATGGCTACACCTTC.

This clonotype has a count of ten or more. This chain uses TRBV28 with TRBJ2-5; 7 bases map to TRBD1. Trimming took 0 bases from V and 2 from J; bases not matched to a gene: 9. The CDR3 loop spans 17 amino acids. CDR1 MDHEN and CDR2 SYDVKM come from the germline V gene. For the CDR3, the DNA is TGTGCCAGCAGTTTATGGGGGGACAGAGATTATCAAGAGACCCAGTACTTC. Residues: CASSLWGDRDYQETQYF.

This clonotype was detected many times. The rearrangement links TRBV30 to TRBJ2-1, with D unclear. Germline loops: CDR1 GTSNPN, CDR2 SVGIG (reference sequence). The CDR3 is made up of 13 amino acids. The V end lost 2 bases, the J end lost 7 bases, and 12 bases lay between the germline ends. The chain's CDR3 is CAWSSSGRNEQFF. CDR3 coding DNA: TGTGCCTGGAGTAGTTCAGGTAGGAATGAGCAGTTCTTC. The full variable domain, in which reference TRBV30 and TRBJ2-1 provide the parts outside the CDR3, is SQTIHQWPATLVQPVGSPLSLECTVEGTSNPNLYWYRQAAGRGLQLLFYSVGIGQISSEVPQNLSASRPQDRQFILSSKKLLLSDSGFYLCAWSSSGRNEQFFGPGTRLTVL.

At least ten counts were recorded for this clonotype. This rearrangement joins TRBV20-1 to TRBJ2-7; TRBD2 matches 14 bases. Germline trimming cut 0 bases from V and 0 bases from J; bases unmatched to any gene: 10. This CDR3 is 19 amino acids long. The germline V gene has CDR1 DFQATT and CDR2 SNEGSKA (reference sequence). The CDR3 is CSARDSFGLAGGNSYEQYF. In DNA form, the CDR3 reads TGCAGTGCTAGAGATTCTTTCGGACTAGCGGGGGGAAACTCCTACGAGCAGTACTTC.